This T cell receptor beta chain was observed in a study of blood T cell repertoires in COVID-19. Study-wide context: Acute-phase and convalescent COVID-19 samples originated in the United States, Italy and Spain.

The protocol was immunoSEQ multiplex PCR, while the TCRdb copy is restricted to in-frame clones and leaves out a portion. The sample has fewer than 500,000 clones, around 87% seen once. Participant-reported clinical history was the basis for cohort assignment. The sample comprised PBMCs or T cells enriched from blood (not recorded which). This sequence originates from a woman aged 25-40 years with acute COVID-19.

For the CDR3, the DNA is TGTGCCAGCAGTGTAAAAAGGACAGGCAACCAAATTAGCAATCAGCCCCAGCATTTT. As protein: CASSVKRTGNQISNQPQHF. The genes are TRBV6-1 and TRBJ1-5; TRBD1 agrees at 7 bases. CDR1 and CDR2 (germline): MNHNS, SASEGT. Trimming cost V 4 bases and J 0 bases; bases outside gene matches: 15. CDR3 length: 19 amino acids.